This T cell receptor (beta chain) came from a study of monozygotic twins with inflammatory bowel disease. Germline V gives CDR1 SEHNR, CDR2 FQNEAQ (reference sequence). CDR3 length: 14 residues. Regarding the study as a whole: Repertoire similarity was not found to differ between concordant and discordant twins, possibly from limited power. Those with IBD had lower TCRbeta diversity (inverse Simpson) than their healthy co-twins did.

Note on this clonotype: Its cognate antigen is unknown.

TCRdb re-called the 5' RACE reads and gives one entry per CDR3 protein, without DNA. The sample yields approximately 390,000 distinct CDR3 sequences, of which the top ten take up around 2.3%. This receptor was obtained from a human donor with ulcerative colitis or Crohn's disease, or a healthy co-twin of an affected twin (not recorded which). The rearrangement links TRBV7-9 to TRBJ1-2; the TCRdb call, TRBD1, lacks DNA for checking. The sample taken for sequencing was blood. CDR3 sequence reads: CASSTGQGDYGYTF.